This TCR beta chain was identified during a study of cytomegalovirus exposure and HLA in healthy donors. Background on the study: Earlier sequencing of 150 million to 200 million T cells yielded 120 million or so unique TCR beta sequences.

Vbeta (60) and Jbeta (13) primers were used in the PCR. TCRdb's copy holds only in-frame clones and misses some; the assay was immunoSEQ multiplex PCR. The sample consists of about 120,000 clones, under 90% of them appearing once. CDR3 length: 14 residues. Germline CDR1 reads MNHEY; CDR2 reads SMNVEV (reference sequence). With 9 bases clipped from V and 2 bases from J, the junction kept 6 bases outside the gene matches. This clonotype was sampled from a woman between 25 and 40 years old in good health and CMV-seronegative. The V gene is TRBV27, the J gene TRBJ2-1, with 8 positions matching TRBD1. Source material: PBMCs. The CDR3 sequence is CASTTGVTYNEQFF. DNA for the CDR3: TGTGCCAGTACGACAGGGGTAACCTACAATGAGCAGTTCTTC.